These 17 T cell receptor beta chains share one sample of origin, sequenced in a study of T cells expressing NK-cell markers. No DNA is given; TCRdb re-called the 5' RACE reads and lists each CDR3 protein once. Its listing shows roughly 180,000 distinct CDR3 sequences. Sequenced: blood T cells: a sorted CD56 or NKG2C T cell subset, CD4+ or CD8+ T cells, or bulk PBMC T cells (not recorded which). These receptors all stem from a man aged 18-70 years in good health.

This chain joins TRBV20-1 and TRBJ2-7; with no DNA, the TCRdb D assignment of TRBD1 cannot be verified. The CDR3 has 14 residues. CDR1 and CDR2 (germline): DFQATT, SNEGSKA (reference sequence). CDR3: CSARTGTDSYEQYF.

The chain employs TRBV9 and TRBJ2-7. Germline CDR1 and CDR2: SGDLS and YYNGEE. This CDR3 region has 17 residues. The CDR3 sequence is CASSPKLGSFSSYEQYF.

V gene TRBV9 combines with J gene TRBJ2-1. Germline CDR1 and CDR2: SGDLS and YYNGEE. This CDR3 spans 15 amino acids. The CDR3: CASSVEVTPTNEQFF.

CDR3 protein: CASSSLTLKVTQYF. The chain links TRBV19 to TRBJ2-3; with no DNA, the TCRdb D assignment of TRBD1 cannot be verified. Looked up from germline, CDR1 is LNHDA and CDR2 is SQIVND (reference sequence). This CDR3 region has 14 residues.

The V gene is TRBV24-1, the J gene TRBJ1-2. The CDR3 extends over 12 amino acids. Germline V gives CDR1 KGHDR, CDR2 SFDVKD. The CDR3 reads CATSDLGLGYTF.

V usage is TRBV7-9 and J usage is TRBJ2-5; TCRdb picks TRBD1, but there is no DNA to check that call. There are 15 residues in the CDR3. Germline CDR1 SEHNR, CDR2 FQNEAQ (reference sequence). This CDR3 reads CASSLARQGIETQYF.

The CDR3: CASGLSTKNNRGTDTQYF. The chain employs TRBV12-5 and TRBJ2-3; the TCRdb call, TRBD1, lacks DNA for checking. Germline CDR1 LGHNT, CDR2 FRNRAP. The CDR3 loop spans 18 amino acids.

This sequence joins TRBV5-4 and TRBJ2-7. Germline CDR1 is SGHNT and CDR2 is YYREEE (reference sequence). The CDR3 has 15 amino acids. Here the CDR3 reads CASSLVGEQLTEQYF. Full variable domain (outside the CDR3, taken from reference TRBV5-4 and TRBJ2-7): ETGVTQSPTHLIKTRGQQVTLRCSSQSGHNTVSWYQQALGQGPQFIFQYYREEENGRGNFPPRFSGLQFPNYSSELNVNALELDDSALYLCASSLVGEQLTEQYFGPGTRLTVT.

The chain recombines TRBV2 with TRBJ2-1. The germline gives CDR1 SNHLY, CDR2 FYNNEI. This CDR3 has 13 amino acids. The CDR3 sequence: CASSASIHNEQFF.

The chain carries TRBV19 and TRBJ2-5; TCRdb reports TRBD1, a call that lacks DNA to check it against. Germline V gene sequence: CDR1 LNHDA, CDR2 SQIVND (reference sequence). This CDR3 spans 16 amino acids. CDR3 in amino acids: CASSSETGFSGETQYF.

The CDR3 reads CASSLLRGVKNIQYF. The chain combines TRBV7-2 with TRBJ2-4; the D call of TRBD2 rests on TCRdb alone, since no DNA is present to check it. Germline values: CDR1 SGHTA, CDR2 FQGNSA. The CDR3 consists of 15 residues.

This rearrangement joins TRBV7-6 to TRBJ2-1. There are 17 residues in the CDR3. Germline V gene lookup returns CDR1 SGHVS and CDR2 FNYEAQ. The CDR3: CASSLEAGVGRYNEQFF.

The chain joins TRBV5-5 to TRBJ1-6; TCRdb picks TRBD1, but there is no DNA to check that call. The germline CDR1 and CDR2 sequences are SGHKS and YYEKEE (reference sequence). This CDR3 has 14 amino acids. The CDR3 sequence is CASGGDRRNSPLHF.

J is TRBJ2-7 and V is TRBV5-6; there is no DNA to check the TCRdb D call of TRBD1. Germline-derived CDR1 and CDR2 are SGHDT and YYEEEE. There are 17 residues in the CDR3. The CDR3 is CASSFSPGTGPIYEQYF.

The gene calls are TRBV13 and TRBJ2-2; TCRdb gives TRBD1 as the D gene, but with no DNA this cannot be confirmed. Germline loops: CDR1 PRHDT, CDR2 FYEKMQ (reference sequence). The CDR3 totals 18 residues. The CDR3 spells CASSSGTLDSPNTGELFF.

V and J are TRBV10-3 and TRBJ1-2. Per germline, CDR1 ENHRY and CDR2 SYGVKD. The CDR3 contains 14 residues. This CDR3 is CAISDPAGEYGYTF.

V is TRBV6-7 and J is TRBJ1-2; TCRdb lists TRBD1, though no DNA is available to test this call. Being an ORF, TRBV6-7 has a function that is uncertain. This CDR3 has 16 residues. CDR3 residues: CASSSRDRGPHDGYTF.